This T cell receptor (beta chain) was found in a study of a mutant IDH1 vaccine in newly diagnosed glioma. About the study: Patients under treatment included roughly 60% males and about 40% females and had a mean age of around 37 years. The earlier regimen, radiotherapy, temozolomide, or both, was most often both.

Time point reported: baseline, week 1 (first vaccination visit). Treatment in this sample: pre-vaccination baseline after standard-of-care therapy. The donors' diagnosis was new WHO grade 3 or 4 astrocytoma that was IDH1-mutant and ATRX-lost. Germline CDR1 and CDR2: MGHRA and YSYEKL. Trimming removed 3 bases from V and 4 bases from J; junction bases left unmatched: 5. This CDR3 is 16 amino acids long. Libraries were prepared by immunoSEQ multiplex PCR; TCRdb keeps only in-frame clonotypes and omits some of them. The data show tens of thousands of clones, roughly 80% seen once. This specimen was PBMCs, taken from a glioma patient treated with radiotherapy, temozolomide or both. The clonotype comes from a woman aged 50 to 65 with glioma. The rearrangement joins TRBV4-1 to TRBJ2-3, with 12 nucleotides matching TRBD1. The CDR3 is CASSQGQGARSDTQYF. In DNA form, the CDR3 reads TGCGCCAGCAGCCAGGGACAGGGGGCACGGTCAGATACGCAGTATTTT.